These 8 T cell receptor beta chains share one sample of origin, sequenced in a study of T cells in Graves' hyperthyroidism and ophthalmopathy. Amplified regions were TCR beta CDR3 sequences from RNA transcripts. The HTBI primer set drove a first-round RT-PCR of the TCR CDR3. TCRdb redid the calling of the multiplex PCR reads with MiXCR, one entry per CDR3 protein. The data hold roughly 640,000 distinct CDR3 sequences, with about a sixth observed a single time. The sequencing sample was made of blood. The receptors derive from a woman between 40 and 50 years old with Graves' ophthalmopathy.

For this clonotype: A much bigger clone sits one base away, suggesting this may be a read error. The chain has TRBV28 and TRBJ2-1, with D tentatively TRBD1 (6 bases). The CDR3 contains 16 residues. Germline V gene lookup returns CDR1 MDHEN and CDR2 SYDVKM. The V end was cut by 6 bases, the J end by 2 bases, with 17 bases between. CDR3 coding DNA: TGTGCCAGCAGCTCCTTTCAGGGGCTGCCCTACAATGAGCAGTTCTTC. Its translation is CASSSFQGLPYNEQFF.

This clonotype was observed at least ten times. The rearrangement links TRBV12-3 or TRBV12-4 to TRBJ2-3, with D perhaps TRBD2 (6 bases). The CDR3 contains 15 residues. Trimming cost V 5 bases and J 3 bases, with 15 bases left between them. The CDR3 bases are TGTGCCAGCAGTGATTTTGCGGGACGGACAGATACGCAGTATTTT. Protein product: CASSDFAGRTDTQYF.

This clonotype was seen only a few times. This chain joins TRBV3-1 and TRBJ1-6; D unclear. Trimming shortened V by 3 bases and J by 0 bases, and 6 bases separated the two germline ends. This CDR3 has 15 residues. From germline, CDR1 is LGHDT and CDR2 YNNKEL (reference sequence). The CDR3 bases are TGTGCCAGCAGCCACGGCATCTCCTATAATTCACCCCTCCACTTT. This gives the protein CASSHGISYNSPLHF.

Many counts were recorded for this clonotype. The rearrangement uses TRBV12-3 or TRBV12-4 and TRBJ2-7; D may be TRBD1 or TRBD2 (5 bases each). This CDR3 comprises 14 residues. V dropped 2 bases and J dropped 5 bases, with 13 bases sitting between them. The chain's CDR3 is CASSLYRGLHEQYF. CDR3 nucleotide sequence: TGTGCCAGCAGTTTATACCGGGGCCTTCACGAGCAGTACTTC.

This clonotype was counted between two and nine times. This chain links TRBV9 with TRBJ2-5; TRBD2 aligns across 12 bases. Germline CDR1 SGDLS, CDR2 YYNGEE. J lost 5 bases, V lost 0 bases, and 8 bases had no gene match. The CDR3 covers 17 residues. CDR3 sequence (DNA): TGTGCCAGCAGCGTAGCCCCGACTAGCGGGAGTCGGGAGACCCAGTACTTC. Its translation is CASSVAPTSGSRETQYF. Looking up the rest from reference TRBV9 and TRBJ2-5 gives the full variable domain: DSGVTQTPKHLITATGQRVTLRCSPRSGDLSVYWYQQSLDQGLQFLIQYYNGEERAKGNILERFSAQQFPDLHSELNLSSLELGDSALYFCASSVAPTSGSRETQYFGPGTRLLVL.

Ten or more counts support this clonotype. The V call is TRBV6-1, the J call TRBJ1-1; D may be TRBD1 (5 bases). The CDR3 consists of 12 residues. V lost 8 bases and J 4 bases, leaving 11 bases between the germline ends. The germline V gene has CDR1 MNHNS and CDR2 SASEGT. CDR3 region: CASQGGGTEAFF. The CDR3 region has the DNA TGTGCCAGCCAAGGCGGGGGCACTGAAGCTTTCTTT.

This clonotype was seen a handful of times. This clone may be a read error of a much larger clone one base away. The gene calls are TRBV28 and TRBJ2-1; D possibly corresponds to TRBD2 (6 bases). This CDR3 region has 16 residues. From germline, CDR1 is MDHEN and CDR2 SYDVKM. V lost 2 bases, J lost 3 bases, and 14 bases lay in between. This chain's CDR3 is CASSLPGGAFYNEQFF. The CDR3 DNA sequence: TGTGCCAGCAGTTTACCTGGCGGGGCTTTCTACAATGAGCAGTTCTTC. The complete variable domain, with remaining parts taken from reference TRBV28 and TRBJ2-1, reads DVKVTQSSRYLVKRTGEKVFLECVQDMDHENMFWYRQDPGLGLRLIYFSYDVKMKEKGDIPEGYSVSREKKERFSLILESASTNQTSMYLCASSLPGGAFYNEQFFGPGTRLTVL.

This clonotype was picked up one time. A read error may be the cause here, since a much bigger clone is one base away. The chain has TRBV6-1 and TRBJ1-1; D ambiguous. CDR3 length: 13 residues. With 7 bases removed from V and 3 bases from J, the gap between germline ends came to 12 bases. Germline loops: CDR1 MNHNS, CDR2 SASEGT. The CDR3 nucleotides read TGTGCCAGCAAGGCGGGATCCGACACTGAAGCTTTCTTT. This gives the protein CASKAGSDTEAFF.